This T cell receptor (beta chain) was sequenced for a study of response to subunit inactivated influenza vaccine. Germline lookup yields CDR1 LGHDT and CDR2 YNNKEL (reference sequence). V shed 0 bases, J shed 6 bases, and the junction held 4 bases outside the gene matches. The CDR3 is 15 residues long. From the RT-PCR reads, TCRdb called clonotypes with MiXCR, one entry per CDR3 protein. The sample lists hundreds of thousands of distinct CDR3 sequences, about a sixth occurring once. The table lists this clonotype with a few counts. Its antigen is unidentified. General observations from the study: It was suggested by the authors that few new T cells are recruited by each seasonal influenza vaccination.

The material sequenced was PBMCs from blood, taken 11 to 12 days after vaccination. The chain carries TRBV3-1 and TRBJ2-7; 11 nucleotides agree with TRBD2. The sequence came from a man aged 50 to 60 who received an inactivated influenza vaccine. The CDR3 nucleotides read TGTGCCAGCAGCCAAGAATTAGCGGGAGGGAGCGAGCAGTACTTC. As protein: CASSQELAGGSEQYF.